This T cell receptor (beta chain) was observed in a study of identical twins' blood T cells. Three pairs of healthy female monozygous twins were the donors. Trimming stripped 10 bases from V and 2 bases from J, with 15 bases between. This CDR3 has 13 residues. CDR1 is ENHRY, CDR2 SYGVKD, per germline. In TCRdb, the 5' RACE reads were re-called with MiXCR into one record per CDR3 protein. The data contain about 370,000 distinct CDR3 sequences, over 25% of them singletons. This receptor was taken from a woman aged 18-55 years in good health. Material for sequencing was PBMCs. The chain joins TRBV10-3 to TRBJ2-7, with D unresolved. Written as DNA, the CDR3 is TGTGCCACCAAGGCAAGGGATACCTACGAGCAGTACTTC. It codes for CATKARDTYEQYF.